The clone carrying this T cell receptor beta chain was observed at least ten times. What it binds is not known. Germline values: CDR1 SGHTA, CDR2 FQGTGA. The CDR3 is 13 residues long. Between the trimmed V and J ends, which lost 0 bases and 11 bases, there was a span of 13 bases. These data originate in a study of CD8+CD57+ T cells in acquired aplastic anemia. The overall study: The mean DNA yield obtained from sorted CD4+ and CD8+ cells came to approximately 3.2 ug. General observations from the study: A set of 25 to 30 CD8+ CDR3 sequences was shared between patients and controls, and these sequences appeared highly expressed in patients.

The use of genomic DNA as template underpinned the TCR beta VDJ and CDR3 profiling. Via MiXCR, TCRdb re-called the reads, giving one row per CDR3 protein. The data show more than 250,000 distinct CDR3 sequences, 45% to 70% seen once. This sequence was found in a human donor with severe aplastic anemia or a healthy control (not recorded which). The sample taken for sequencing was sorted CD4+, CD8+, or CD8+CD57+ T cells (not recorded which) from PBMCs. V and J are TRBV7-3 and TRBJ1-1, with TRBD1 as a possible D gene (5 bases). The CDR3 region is CASSLTQATEAFF. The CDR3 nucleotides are TGTGCCAGCAGCTTAACACAGGCCACGGAGGCTTTCTTT.